Listed below are T cell receptor beta chains from one sample, sequenced in a study of blood T cell repertoires in COVID-19. Sequencing was performed with immunoSEQ multiplex PCR; in TCRdb, only in-frame clones are kept and a portion is missing. The sample records 200,000 to 300,000 clones, approximately 82% being singletons. Material for sequencing was peripheral blood. The receptor source for this set is a man aged 35 to 55 who had recovered from COVID-19. Both conserved end residues are part of each CDR3. D genes are given only for firm matches. Size is omitted from some rows. Given values are once, few, many or a class for expanded clones.

j_call clone_size d_call v_call cdr3_nt cdr3_aa
TRBJ1-1 NA NA TRBV7-9 TGTGCCAGCAGCTCCTGGGACAAGAACACTGAAGCTTTCTTT CASSSWDKNTEAFF
TRBJ1-6 NA TRBD1 TRBV12-5 TGTGCTAGTGGGGACAGGGGCAACTCACCCCTCCACTTT CASGDRGNSPLHF
TRBJ2-1 NA NA TRBV5-1 TGCGCCAGCAGCTTTATGGCTGCGGAAAAGTGGAATGAGCAGTTCTTC CASSFMAAEKWNEQFF
TRBJ2-7 NA NA TRBV7-2 TGTGCCAGCAGCCCCGATCGGAGTCGGTCCTACGAGCAGTACTTC CASSPDRSRSYEQYF
TRBJ2-1 NA TRBD1 TRBV4-1 TGCGCCAGCAGCCAAGATCTCCGTAAGACAGGGCCGAATGAGCAGTTCTTC CASSQDLRKTGPNEQFF
TRBJ1-4 NA TRBD1 TRBV5-4 TGTGCCAGCAGCTACAGGGGGCATCTAGAAAAACTGTTTTTT CASSYRGHLEKLFF
TRBJ2-7 NA TRBD2 TRBV15 TGTGCCACCAGCTCGACTAGCGGGGGGGCCGTTCGGTACGAGCAGTACTTC CATSSTSGGAVRYEQYF
TRBJ2-1 NA TRBD2 TRBV2 TGTGCCAGCAGAAAAGGGACTAGCGGGGAAAATGAGCAGTTCTTC CASRKGTSGENEQFF
TRBJ2-3 NA TRBD2 TRBV2 TGTGCCAGGGGACTAGCGGGAGGCGGAGATACGCAGTATTTT CARGLAGGGDTQYF
TRBJ1-3 NA NA TRBV28 TGTGCCAGCAGTTTAACAGCGGTCCTCTCTGGAAACACCATATATTTT CASSLTAVLSGNTIYF
TRBJ2-3 NA NA TRBV27 TGTGCCAGCAGTTTAGGGGGGGATACGCAGTATTTT CASSLGGDTQYF
TRBJ1-3 NA TRBD1 TRBV7-2 TGTGCCAGCAGCTTAGGGACAGGGACGGGAAACACCATATATTTT CASSLGTGTGNTIYF
TRBJ2-3 once NA TRBV4-3 TGCGCCAGCAGCTTCAGCAAGGGGGCAGATACGCAGTATTTT CASSFSKGADTQYF
TRBJ1-2 NA NA TRBV20-1 TGCAGTGCTAGAGCCCCAGGGCCCTACACCTTC CSARAPGPYTF
TRBJ1-5 NA NA TRBV11-2 TGTGCCAGCAGCCCAGTGGGAGGGTCGAATCAGCCCCAGCATTTT CASSPVGGSNQPQHF
TRBJ1-2 NA TRBD1 TRBV29-1 TGCAGCGTCACGCTGCAGGGGGACTATGGCTACACCTTC CSVTLQGDYGYTF
TRBJ1-1 NA NA TRBV11-3 TGTGCCAGCAGCTTAGGAGGGGAAGCTTTCTTT CASSLGGEAFF
TRBJ1-1 NA NA TRBV29-1 TGCAGCGTTTTACAGGGCGATGGGACTGAAGCTTTCTTT CSVLQGDGTEAFF
TRBJ1-1 NA NA TRBV5-8 TGTGCCAGCAGCTTGGTCAGGGTGAACACTGAAGCTTTCTTT CASSLVRVNTEAFF
TRBJ2-7 NA NA TRBV11-3 TGTGCCAGCAGCCGAGACTACGAGCAGTACTTC CASSRDYEQYF
TRBJ2-7 NA TRBD1 TRBV11-3 TGTGCCAGCAGCCCGCGACAGGGTTCCTACGAGCAGTACTTC CASSPRQGSYEQYF
TRBJ2-7 NA NA TRBV7-9 TGTGCCAGCAGCTCGATAGACAGGCCTGGGAACGAGCAGTACTTC CASSSIDRPGNEQYF
TRBJ2-7 NA TRBD1 TRBV6-6 TGTGCCAGCAGCCCCAACGGACAGGGTTACGAGCAGTACTTC CASSPNGQGYEQYF
TRBJ2-5 NA NA TRBV2 TGTGCCAGCGGCAGGGAAGAGACCCAGTACTTC CASGREETQYF
TRBJ1-2 NA NA TRBV5-6 TGTGCCAGCAGCTTGGCCGACTATGGCTACACCTTC CASSLADYGYTF
TRBJ2-1 NA NA TRBV9 TGTGCCAGCAGCGTAGATCCGTATGAGCAGTTCTTC CASSVDPYEQFF
TRBJ2-2 NA TRBD2 TRBV5-4 TGTGCCAGCAGCCCCGGGACTAGCAGAAAGGTCGGGGAGCTGTTTTTT CASSPGTSRKVGELFF
TRBJ2-2 few NA TRBV18 TGTGCCAGCTCACCCCCTGGGGGCGATGGCACCGGGGAGCTGTTTTTT CASSPPGGDGTGELFF
TRBJ1-1 NA TRBD1 TRBV5-1 TGCGCCAGCAGCTTGGGGACAGGGCGCGCCACTGAAGCTTTCTTT CASSLGTGRATEAFF
TRBJ1-2 NA NA TRBV5-4 TGTGCCAGCAGCAGCGACAGTTTCTATGGCTACACCTTC CASSSDSFYGYTF
TRBJ2-1 NA TRBD2 TRBV5-1 TGCGCCAGCAGCTCGTATTCGCTAGCGGGAGCGGGGAATGAGCAGTTCTTC CASSSYSLAGAGNEQFF
TRBJ1-1 NA NA TRBV7-8 TGTGCCAGCAGCAGGACGGACTGGAACACTGAAGCTTTCTTT CASSRTDWNTEAFF
TRBJ2-7 NA TRBD1 TRBV6-5 TGTGCCAGCAGTTACTCCGGGACAGTGGTCTACGAGCAGTACTTC CASSYSGTVVYEQYF
TRBJ2-7 NA NA TRBV5-4 TGTGCCAGCAGCCCCGGGGTGGGGGGAGAAATCTCCTACGAGCAGTACTTC CASSPGVGGEISYEQYF
TRBJ2-1 NA TRBD1 TRBV10-3 TGTGCCATCCAGGGGGACCCTTACAATGAGCAGTTCTTC CAIQGDPYNEQFF
TRBJ1-5 NA TRBD1 TRBV5-1 TGCGCCAGCAGCTTCACAGGGGCTGATCAGCCCCAGCATTTT CASSFTGADQPQHF
TRBJ1-2 NA NA TRBV4-1 TGCGCCAGCAGCACCCAAGGACTGAACTATGGCTACACCTTC CASSTQGLNYGYTF
TRBJ1-2 few TRBD1 TRBV6-2/TRBV6-3 TGTGCCAGCAGCCAGACCCCGGACAGGGTCTATGGCTACACCTTC CASSQTPDRVYGYTF
TRBJ2-7 NA NA TRBV4-3 TGCGCCAGCAGCCAAGAAACAGGGACCCACGAGCAGTACTTC CASSQETGTHEQYF
TRBJ2-7 NA TRBD2 TRBV6-1 TGTGCCAGCAGTGAAGCGCTGCGGGGGACCTACGAGCAGTACTTC CASSEALRGTYEQYF
TRBJ2-1 few NA TRBV4-3 TGCGCCAGCAGCCAAGTTCCAGGAATCGATGAGCAGTTCTTC CASSQVPGIDEQFF
TRBJ1-2 NA NA TRBV19 TGTGCCAGGAACAAATATGGCTACACCTTC CARNKYGYTF
TRBJ2-1 once NA TRBV27 TGTGCCAGCAGTCCGAATCCGGTTAGCTCCTACAATGAGCAGTTCTTC CASSPNPVSSYNEQFF
TRBJ1-6 NA NA TRBV2 TGTGCCAGCAGTCGAGACAGTTCCCATAATTCACCCCTCCACTTT CASSRDSSHNSPLHF
TRBJ1-1 NA NA TRBV2 TGTGCCAGCAGTGAAGCGCCAGGGAATACTGAAGCTTTCTTT CASSEAPGNTEAFF
TRBJ2-7 NA NA TRBV28 TGTGCCAGCAGTTTATCCTCCAGGCCCCCCTACGAGCAGTACTTC CASSLSSRPPYEQYF
TRBJ2-7 many TRBD2 TRBV2 TGTGCCAGCAGTGAAGGTGCGGCGATAGCGGGAGGCGGAGGGTACGAGCAGTACTTC CASSEGAAIAGGGGYEQYF
TRBJ2-7 NA NA TRBV6-6 TGTGCCAGCAGTTCCTTCATACGACAGGTCCAGCAGTACTTC CASSSFIRQVQQYF
TRBJ1-1 NA TRBD1 TRBV11-2 TGTGCCAGCAGCTGGGGACAGGGCGCTGAAGCTTTCTTT CASSWGQGAEAFF
TRBJ1-2 few TRBD1 TRBV30 TGTGCCTGGGTAGCAGGACAGGGCTTATCCGGCTACACCTTC CAWVAGQGLSGYTF
TRBJ2-5 once TRBD1 TRBV7-9 TGTGCCAGCAGCTTACTCGCGACAGGGGGCGAGACCCAGTACTTC CASSLLATGGETQYF
TRBJ1-4 NA NA TRBV4-3 TGCGCCAGCAGCCAAGGGCGACCCAGGGATGAAAAACTGTTTTTT CASSQGRPRDEKLFF
TRBJ1-6 once TRBD1 TRBV27 TGTGCCAGCAGTTTAGACAGGGGCCATGCCGGAAATTCACCCCTCCACTTT CASSLDRGHAGNSPLHF